Presented here are 11 T cell receptor beta chains from one specimen sequenced in a study of blood T cell repertoires in COVID-19. Method: immunoSEQ multiplex PCR; TCRdb's copy keeps in-frame clones and lacks some. This sample has about 200,000 clones; around four fifths occur once, and the top ten carry 0.9% to 0.95%. Material: peripheral blood. The source of these receptors is a man aged 60-69 years with COVID-19, enrolled during active disease.

A few counts support this clone. This chain joins TRBV15 and TRBJ1-3, with a possible D match to TRBD1 (5 bases). The length of the CDR3 is 17 residues. V lost 0 bases to trimming and J lost 7 bases, with 19 bases between them. Germline CDR1 and CDR2: LNHNV and YYDKDF (reference sequence). The CDR3 sequence: CATSRELASGLSNTIYF. CDR3 sequence (DNA): TGTGCCACCAGCAGAGAACTGGCTTCGGGACTCTCTAACACCATATATTTT.

This sequence joins TRBV6-1 and TRBJ1-6, with D possibly matching TRBD1 (6 bases). V lost 4 bases and J lost 8, with 24 bases in between. Germline assignment: CDR1 MNHNS and CDR2 SASEGT. There are 18 residues in the CDR3. The CDR3 sequence is CASSARGERTVFHSPLHF. CDR3 nucleotides: TGTGCCAGCAGTGCCCGAGGAGAAAGGACAGTCTTCCATTCACCCCTCCACTTT.

V is TRBV7-9 and J is TRBJ2-7; no clear D. V was pared by 4 bases and J by 4 bases, with 5 bases between. CDR3 length equals 11 residues. CDR1 and CDR2 from the germline V gene are SEHNR and FQNEAQ (reference sequence). The CDR3 DNA reads as TGTGCCAGCAGCTCCCCTTACGAGCAGTACTTC. Protein product: CASSSPYEQYF.

The chain is built from TRBV10-3 and TRBJ1-2, with a weak D call TRBD1 (5 bases). V was pared by 7 bases and J by 8 bases, with 17 bases between. The CDR3 loop spans 13 amino acids. CDR1 is ENHRY, CDR2 SYGVKD, per germline. This CDR3 is CAINGGQGKGYTF. The CDR3 nucleotides are TGTGCCATCAATGGAGGGCAGGGAAAAGGCTACACCTTC.

J is TRBJ2-6 and V is TRBV3-1 (or the pseudogene TRBV3-2); TRBD2 is a possible D gene (6 bases). Germline lookup yields CDR1 LGHDT and CDR2 YNNKEL (reference sequence). CDR3 length: 15 amino acids. The germline V and J ends were trimmed by 6 bases and 1 base, with 10 bases remaining between them. This CDR3 is CASRPRESGANVLTF. CDR3 DNA sequence: TGTGCCAGCAGACCCCGGGAGTCTGGGGCCAACGTCCTGACTTTC.

The chain has TRBV3-1 (or the pseudogene TRBV3-2) and TRBJ2-1, with 9 bases that match TRBD2. Germline-derived CDR1 and CDR2 are LGHDT and YNNKEL (reference sequence). The CDR3 spans 13 residues. J lost 7 bases, V lost 3 bases, and 1 base had no gene match. CDR3 DNA: TGTGCCAGCAGCCATACTAGCGGGAATGAGCAGTTCTTC. It is translated as CASSHTSGNEQFF.

This clone was detected once. This chain uses TRBV11-3 with TRBJ2-7; weak D call: TRBD1 (6 bases). Trimming removed 1 base from V and 3 bases from J, with 13 bases in between. CDR3 length: 15 amino acids. Germline V CDR1 and CDR2: SGHNT, YENEEA. The CDR3 here is CASSLGAQGRYEQYF. The CDR3, as DNA: TGTGCCAGCAGCTTAGGAGCACAGGGACGCTACGAGCAGTACTTC.

The rearrangement uses TRBV6-5 and TRBJ1-6, with 9 bases aligning to TRBD1. V shed 4 bases and J 7 bases; nucleotides not matched to a gene: 5. There are 15 residues in the CDR3. CDR1 and CDR2 from the germline V gene are MNHEY and SVGAGI. The CDR3 nucleotides are TGTGCCAGCAGTTTTGGACAGGGGAACAATTCACCCCTCCACTTT. This translates into CASSFGQGNNSPLHF.

The chain recombines TRBV12-3 or TRBV12-4 with TRBJ1-1, with no clear D. CDR3 length: 13 amino acids. Trimming shortened V by 3 bases and J by 0 bases, and 5 bases separated the two germline ends. CDR3 nucleotide sequence: TGTGCCAGCAGTTTGAACTTGAACACTGAAGCTTTCTTT. Residues: CASSLNLNTEAFF.

V and J are TRBV28 and TRBJ2-5, with D possibly matching TRBD2 (6 bases). Germline V gene sequence: CDR1 MDHEN, CDR2 SYDVKM. V gave up 2 bases and J gave up 3 bases, with 13 bases separating them. The CDR3 contains 15 residues. As DNA, the CDR3 is TGTGCCAGCAGTTTAAGATGGACGGGAGAAGAGACCCAGTACTTC. Amino acid sequence: CASSLRWTGEETQYF.

As for this clone: Other DNA sequences in this sample translate to the same CDR3. The rearrangement uses TRBV27 and TRBJ1-1; D is uncertain. The CDR3 covers 11 residues. Trimming shortened V by 6 bases and J by 11 bases, and 13 bases separated the two germline ends. CDR1 is MNHEY and CDR2 is SMNVEV in the germline V gene (reference sequence). The CDR3 sequence: CASRQLSAAFF. CDR3 nucleotide sequence: TGTGCCAGCAGACAGCTGTCCGCCGCTTTCTTT.